This TCR beta chain was obtained from a study of blood T cell repertoires in COVID-19. Background on the study: The study drew acute and convalescent COVID-19 samples from the United States, Italy and Spain. Nucleic acid was either cDNA or gDNA, and it came from T cells, B-cell-depleted T cells, or PBMCs.

The ends were cut back, 5 bases at V and 3 bases at J, with 6 bases in the middle. Germline V gene data show CDR1 as SEHNR and CDR2 as FQNEAQ (reference sequence). This CDR3 spans 12 amino acids. In the source study's methods: Counts of nucleated cells, estimated from reference gene primer amplification, were obtained. Assay: immunoSEQ multiplex PCR; the TCRdb copy retains only in-frame clones and omits some. V and J calls plus clone size are reproduced from that table; the DNA served to infer D and trimming. The data contain about 14,000 clones, around 88% of them singletons. The sequencing input was peripheral blood. The V gene is TRBV7-9, the J gene TRBJ2-3; D remains unclear. The TCR sequence derives from a human donor with active COVID-19. The donor label of this sample is uncertain. CDR3 sequence (DNA): TGTGCCAGCAGCAATCTTACAGATACGCAGTATTTT. Translated: CASSNLTDTQYF.